This T cell receptor beta chain is from a study of CD8+ T cells in alopecia areata. Study-level background: Female C3H/HeJ recipients aged about 7-11 weeks got skin from C3H/HeJ graft donors aged roughly 6-12 months that had spontaneous alopecia.

The table lists this clone with many counts. As yet, its antigen is unknown. Each gene name is a mouse one. The read comes to an end 4 residues before the CDR3 does, leaving the germline J gene to fill in the end. Study results and limitations: Sharing of TCR sequences between patients (possibly for HLA-related reasons) was less clear than in mice. Higher clonality was seen in lesional scalp than in normal scalp, especially in alopecia totalis/universalis.

Sequencing used cDNA as its template, made by extracting RNA and reverse transcribing it. Sequencing used immunoSEQ multiplex PCR; TCRdb keeps in-frame clones, though not all of them. The repertoire consists of about 2,700 clones, none detected only once. Germline CDR1 NNHNN, CDR2 SYGAGS (reference sequence). V dropped 3 bases and J dropped 4; count of bases not matched to a gene: 1. This CDR3 has 13 residues. Sequencing input: lesional skin. V usage is TRBV13-2 and J usage is TRBJ2-1; 7 nucleotides align to TRBD1. The TCR sequence derives from a C3H/HeJ mouse with alopecia areata. This mouse strain has H2-k as its MHC haplotype. This CDR3 is CASGGTGYAEQFF. CDR3 bases read: TGTGCCAGCGGTGGGACAGGATATGCT.